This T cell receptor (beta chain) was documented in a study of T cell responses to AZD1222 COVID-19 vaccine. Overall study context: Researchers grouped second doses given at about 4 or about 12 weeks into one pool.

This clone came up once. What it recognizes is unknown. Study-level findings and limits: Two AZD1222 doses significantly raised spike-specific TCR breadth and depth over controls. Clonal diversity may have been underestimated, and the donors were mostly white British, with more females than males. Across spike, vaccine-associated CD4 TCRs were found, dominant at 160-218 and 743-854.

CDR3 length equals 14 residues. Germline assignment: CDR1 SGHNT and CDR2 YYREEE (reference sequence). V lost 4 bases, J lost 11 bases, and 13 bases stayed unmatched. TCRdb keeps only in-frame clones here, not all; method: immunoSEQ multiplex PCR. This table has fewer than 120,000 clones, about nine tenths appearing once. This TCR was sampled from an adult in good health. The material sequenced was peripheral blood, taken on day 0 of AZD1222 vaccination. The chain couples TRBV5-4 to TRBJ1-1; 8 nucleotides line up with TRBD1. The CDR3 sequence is CASSQIDRGARAFF. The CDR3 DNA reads TGTGCCAGCAGCCAAATCGACAGGGGAGCTCGCGCTTTCTTT.